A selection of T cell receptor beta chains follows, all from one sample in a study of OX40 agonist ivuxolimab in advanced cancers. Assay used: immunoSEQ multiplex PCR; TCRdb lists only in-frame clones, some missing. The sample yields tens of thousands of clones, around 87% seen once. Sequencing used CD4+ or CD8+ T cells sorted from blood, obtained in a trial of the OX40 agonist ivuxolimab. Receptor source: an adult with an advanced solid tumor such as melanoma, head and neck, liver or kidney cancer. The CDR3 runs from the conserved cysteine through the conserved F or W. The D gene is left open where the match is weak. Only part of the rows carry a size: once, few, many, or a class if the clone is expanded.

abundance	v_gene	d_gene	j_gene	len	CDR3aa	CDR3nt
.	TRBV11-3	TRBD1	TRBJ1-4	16	CASRSGQGDGNEKLFF	TGTGCCAGCAGGTCGGGACAGGGAGATGGTAATGAAAAACTGTTTTTT
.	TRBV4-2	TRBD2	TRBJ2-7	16	CASSQDSSGAAYEQYF	TGTGCCAGCAGCCAAGATTCTAGCGGGGCCGCCTACGAGCAGTACTTC
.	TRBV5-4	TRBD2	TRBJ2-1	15	CASSFGGGAYNEQFF	TGTGCCAGCAGCTTTGGCGGGGGGGCCTACAATGAGCAGTTCTTC
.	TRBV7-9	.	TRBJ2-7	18	CASSSSGRGARRAYEQYF	TGTGCCAGCAGCTCATCGGGTCGGGGGGCGCGTAGGGCCTACGAGCAGTACTTC
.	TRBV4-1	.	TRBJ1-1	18	CASSQGPLGRRMNTEAFF	TGCGCCAGCAGCCAAGGCCCCCTCGGGAGACGAATGAACACTGAAGCTTTCTTT
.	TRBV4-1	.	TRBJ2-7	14	CASSQVSGADEQYF	TGCGCCAGCAGCCAAGTTTCAGGGGCGGACGAGCAGTACTTC
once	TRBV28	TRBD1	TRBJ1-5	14	CASSSGTGRQPQHF	TGTGCCAGCAGCTCCGGGACAGGAAGGCAGCCCCAGCATTTT
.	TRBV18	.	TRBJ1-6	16	CASSMGASSYNSPLHF	TGTGCCAGCTCAATGGGGGCAAGCTCCTATAATTCACCCCTCCACTTT
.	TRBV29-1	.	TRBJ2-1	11	CSVETYNEQFF	TGCAGCGTTGAGACCTACAATGAGCAGTTCTTC
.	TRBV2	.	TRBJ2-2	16	CASSVMGSPNTGELFF	TGTGCCAGCAGTGTTATGGGGTCCCCGAACACCGGGGAGCTGTTTTTT
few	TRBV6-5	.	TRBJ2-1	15	CASKGGGLLEDEQFF	TGTGCCTCAAAGGGGGGGGGCCTTCTCGAGGATGAGCAGTTCTTC
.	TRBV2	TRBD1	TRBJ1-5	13	CAISWRGQGPQHF	TGTGCCATTTCTTGGAGGGGGCAGGGGCCCCAGCATTTT
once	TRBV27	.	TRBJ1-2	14	CASSSYREGDGYTF	TGTGCCAGCAGTTCGTACAGGGAAGGAGATGGCTACACCTTC
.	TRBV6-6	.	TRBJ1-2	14	CASSQHSGGDGYTF	TGTGCCAGCAGTCAACACTCCGGGGGGGATGGCTACACCTTC
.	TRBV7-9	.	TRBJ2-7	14	CASSSGVRVYEQYF	TGTGCCAGCAGCTCTGGGGTTAGGGTGTACGAGCAGTACTTC
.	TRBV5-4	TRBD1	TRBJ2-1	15	CASSSKDRADNEQFF	TGTGCCAGCAGCTCCAAGGACAGGGCGGACAATGAGCAGTTCTTC
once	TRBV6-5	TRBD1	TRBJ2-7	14	CASSPGQGSYEQYF	TGTGCCAGCAGCCCCGGACAGGGCTCCTACGAGCAGTACTTC
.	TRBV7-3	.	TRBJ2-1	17	CASSSPLRDRSPNEQFF	TGTGCCAGCAGTAGTCCTCTTCGGGACCGGAGTCCCAATGAGCAGTTCTTC